The source of this T cell receptor (beta chain) is a study of OX40 agonist ivuxolimab in advanced cancers. Findings of the study overall: Expansion of clones was among the lowest in partial responders at 0.1-3.0 mg/kg. Some patients who did not respond also had low normalized T-cell clonal expansion.

Measured with immunoSEQ multiplex PCR; TCRdb has only the in-frame clones, and not every one. The table includes under 95,000 clones, about 82% detected once. Sampled blood was obtained at baseline, cycle 4 day 1, and cycle 7 day 1. Of note for this clone: Its antigen is not identified.

This specimen consisted of CD4+ or CD8+ T cells sorted from blood, obtained in a trial of the OX40 agonist ivuxolimab. This TCR was sampled from an adult with an advanced solid tumor such as melanoma, head and neck, liver or kidney cancer.

The CDR3 is CASSPGDEGTYQPQHF. The CDR3 nucleotides are TGTGCCAGCTCACCCGGGGACGAAGGAACCTATCAGCCCCAGCATTTT. The J gene is TRBJ1-5, the V gene TRBV18, with D possibly being TRBD1 (5 bases). V was pared by 3 bases and J by 5 bases, with 17 bases between. The CDR3 totals 16 residues. Germline CDR1 and CDR2: KGHSH and LQKENI.